These 2 T cell receptor beta chains were sequenced from one sample in a study of CD8 T cells in Susac syndrome. RNA, at 0.5 to 1 ug, was reverse transcribed with random hexamers. TCRdb recomputed calls from the immunoSEQ multiplex PCR reads with MiXCR, one row per CDR3 protein. Among around 150,000 distinct CDR3 sequences listed, around 93% were seen once. Sequencing was carried out using CD4+ T cells from PBMCs. Receptors originate from a human donor with Susac syndrome.

This clonotype was seen just once. The chain recombines TRBV20-1 with TRBJ2-1; 9 positions agree with TRBD2. This CDR3 is built from 11 residues. Per germline, CDR1 DFQATT and CDR2 SNEGSKA (reference sequence). The CDR3 DNA follows: TGCAGAGGACTAGCGAGCAATGAGCAGTTCTTC. Translated: CRGLASNEQFF.

The V gene is TRBV7-9, the J gene TRBJ2-1, with TRBD2 as a possible D gene (5 bases). Trimming removed 3 bases at V and 6 bases at J, with 15 bases between. Looked up from germline, CDR1 is SEHNR and CDR2 is FQNEAQ (reference sequence). CDR3 length: 15 amino acids. The CDR3 DNA is TGTGCCAGCAGCTTTTCCATCAGGACTGCCAATGAGCAGTTCTTC. Encoded protein: CASSFSIRTANEQFF.